The clone carrying this T cell receptor (beta chain) showed up just a few times. No antigen is known for it. The sample is drawn from a study of early T cells in non-severe SARS-CoV-2 infection. Turning to the study itself: The sequenced material was bulk RNA from unsorted whole blood, and its chains were unpaired. The study's findings and limits: VDJdb matching skewed toward anti-spike CD8 responses, missing private and CD4 specificities.

The library protocol tagged individual cDNA molecules with unique molecular identifiers. TCRdb analysed the 5' RACE reads with MiXCR anew, one entry per CDR3 protein. Of tens of thousands of distinct CDR3 sequences listed, roughly 5.1% are singletons. V was trimmed by 4 bases and J by 5 bases, leaving 14 bases between them. Germline V gives CDR1 SGHAT, CDR2 FQNNGV. The CDR3 consists of 14 residues. The chain couples TRBV11-2 to TRBJ2-5; tentative D call: TRBD2 (5 bases). Sequencing used whole blood. The receptor was isolated from an adult who was a healthcare worker with PCR-confirmed SARS-CoV-2 infection or an uninfected control (not recorded which). CDR3 in amino acids: CASSWDNPGETQYF. DNA for the CDR3: TGTGCCAGCAGCTGGGATAATCCGGGGGAGACCCAGTACTTC.